The clone carrying this TCR beta chain was observed a handful of times. The sample originates from a study of CD8 T cells in ankylosing spondylitis. TCRdb re-analysed the 5' RACE reads in MiXCR, keeping a single row per CDR3 protein. The sample comprises over 150,000 distinct CDR3 sequences, about 13% of which are singletons, and 15% to 20% rests with the top ten. The CDR3 contains 14 residues. Germline trimming cut 3 bases from V and 4 bases from J; bases unmatched to any gene: 6. Germline V gene lookup returns CDR1 DFQATT and CDR2 SNEGSKA (reference sequence). Source material: blood, either unsorted or a sorted T cell fraction (not recorded which). The genes are TRBV20-1 and TRBJ1-1; 9 bases line up with TRBD1. This receptor was obtained from a male donor with ankylosing spondylitis or in good health (not recorded which). The CDR3 DNA is TGCAGTGCTAGGGGGGACAGGGAGGCCACTGAAGCTTTCTTT. Encoded protein: CSARGDREATEAFF.